This entry is about one TCR beta chain. Antigen: not known. V shed 0 bases and J shed 7 bases, with 14 bases lying between them. CDR3 size: 15 residues. The germline CDR1 and CDR2 sequences are SGHRS and YFSETQ. Repertoires were generated with immunoSEQ multiplex PCR, while TCRdb's copy carries only in-frame clones and drops some. This sample has around 220,000 clones; roughly 83% occur once, and the top ten carry about 14%. The data belong to a study of cytomegalovirus exposure and HLA in healthy donors. Study details: A subsequent analysis reported that the 120 validation repertoires were produced on the same platform that had also been used for the roughly 710 first-cohort repertoires. Notes on the study in general: Overall, roughly 150 TCR beta chains were annotated as cytomegalovirus-associated. The TCR clusters that emerged in the first cohort tended, a later analysis found, to co-occur in the approximately 130 validation repertoires.

Sequencing was carried out using PBMCs. The rearrangement uses TRBV5-1 and TRBJ1-3; TRBD1 is a possible D gene (5 bases). The clonotype originates from a woman aged 25 to 39 in good health and CMV-seropositive. The DNA of the CDR3 is TGCGCCAGCAGCTTGGGACGGCTCTGGGGCAACACCATATATTTT. Translation: CASSLGRLWGNTIYF.